These 11 T cell receptor beta chains were all obtained from the same sample, sequenced in a study of T cell repertoires in cytomegalovirus infection. TCRdb reprocessed the reads via MiXCR and lists one record per CDR3 protein. The repertoire holds around 530,000 distinct CDR3 sequences, with approximately 26% as singletons. Sequenced material: PBMCs. These receptors all stem from a human donor in good health (CMV status not recorded). Some clones in this sample may be carry-over from other donors' samples.

The J gene is TRBJ2-3, the V gene TRBV11-2, with 12 bases aligning to TRBD2. CDR3 length: 17 residues. In germline, CDR1 is SGHAT, CDR2 FQNNGV. V trimming: 1 base; J trimming: 4 bases; junction bases outside the gene matches: 6. For the CDR3, the DNA is TGTGCCAGCAGCTTAGGGACTAGCGGGACACACTCAGATACGCAGTATTTT. Translated, it gives CASSLGTSGTHSDTQYF.

The chain combines TRBV6-6 with TRBJ2-7, with a weak D call TRBD2 (5 bases). The germline V gene encodes CDR1 MNHNY and CDR2 SVGAGI (reference sequence). The V and J ends lost 6 bases and 3 bases respectively, with 6 bases between them. CDR3 length: 11 residues. The CDR3 DNA reads as TGTGCCAGCAGACTAGTCTACGAGCAGTACTTC. Its protein is CASRLVYEQYF.

J is TRBJ2-3 and V is TRBV11-3; 15 bases align to TRBD2. Germline values: CDR1 SGHNT, CDR2 YENEEA. J gave up 3 bases and V 5 bases, and 6 bases lay outside the gene matches. The CDR3 consists of 17 residues. CDR3 DNA sequence: TGTGCCAGCAGCCACGGACTAGCGGGAGGGAAGACAGATACGCAGTATTTT. This encodes CASSHGLAGGKTDTQYF.

This clonotype was observed a handful of times. The chain combines TRBV27 with TRBJ2-1; D could derive from TRBD1 or TRBD2 (5 bases each). CDR1 is MNHEY, CDR2 SMNVEV, per germline (reference sequence). V was cut by 3 bases and J by 4 bases, with 16 bases left in between. There are 16 residues in the CDR3. CDR3 DNA sequence: TGTGCCAGCAGTTTCCTGGGACCTCGCGAATACAATGAGCAGTTCTTC. It translates to CASSFLGPREYNEQFF.

The chain is built from TRBV19 and TRBJ1-2; no clear D gene. CDR1 is LNHDA and CDR2 is SQIVND in the germline V gene (reference sequence). CDR3 size: 16 residues. The V gene lost 3 bases and the J gene lost 0 bases, with 14 bases spanning the gap. The CDR3 spells CASSILGVIANYGYTF. The CDR3 DNA reads TGTGCCAGTAGTATTCTCGGGGTGATTGCTAACTATGGCTACACCTTC.

J is TRBJ2-5 and V is TRBV20-1; TRBD2 agrees at 10 bases. J was trimmed by 5 bases and V by 1 base; bases with no gene match: 7. Per germline, CDR1 DFQATT and CDR2 SNEGSKA (reference sequence). This CDR3 comprises 15 residues. As DNA, the CDR3 is TGCAGTGCTAGAGTAGAAGCGGGAGGGCCGGAGACCCAGTACTTC. Translated, it gives CSARVEAGGPETQYF.

V gene TRBV28 combines with J gene TRBJ1-5; D might be TRBD1 (5 bases). Germline V gene lookup returns CDR1 MDHEN and CDR2 SYDVKM. The V end was cut by 1 base, the J end by 6 bases, with 13 bases between. The CDR3 extends over 15 amino acids. The CDR3 DNA reads TGTGCCAGCAGTTTATCGGCAGGGACTTCTCAGCCCCAGCATTTT. This sequence encodes CASSLSAGTSQPQHF.

This rearrangement joins TRBV11-3 to TRBJ1-4; TRBD1 matches at 7 bases. Germline lookup yields CDR1 SGHNT and CDR2 YENEEA. Unmatched junction bases numbered 13, after V lost 5 bases and J lost 7 bases. The CDR3 length is 16 residues. The CDR3 spells CASSPNTGARGEKLFF. The CDR3 nucleotides read TGTGCCAGCAGCCCAAATACAGGGGCAAGAGGTGAAAAACTGTTTTTT. The full variable domain, its missing parts supplied by reference TRBV11-3 and TRBJ1-4, is EAGVVQSPRYKIIEKKQPVAFWCNPISGHNTLYWYLQNLGQGPELLIRYENEEAVDDSQLPKDRFSAERLKGVDSTLKIQPAELGDSAVYLCASSPNTGARGEKLFFGSGTQLSVL.

The genes are TRBV2 and TRBJ2-5; D is possibly TRBD1 or TRBD2 (5 bases each). The V gene lost 6 bases and the J gene lost 0 bases, with 14 bases spanning the gap. The CDR3 contains 15 residues. Germline assignment: CDR1 SNHLY and CDR2 FYNNEI. The CDR3 nucleotides read TGTGCCAGCAGGAGAGGCTGGGGGTACCAAGAGACCCAGTACTTC. Its protein product is CASRRGWGYQETQYF.

The J gene is TRBJ2-5, the V gene TRBV28; TRBD1 might be the D (6 bases). This CDR3 is 15 amino acids long. V dropped 2 bases and J dropped 5 bases, with 15 bases sitting between them. Germline V lookup: CDR1 MDHEN, CDR2 SYDVKM. CDR3 DNA sequence: TGTGCCAGCAGTTTACCACAGGGTAGAATGGAGACCCAGTACTTC. It specifies CASSLPQGRMETQYF.

This chain uses TRBV20-1 with TRBJ2-7; 8 bases map to TRBD1. J gave up 0 bases and V 6 bases, and 7 bases lay outside the gene matches. Germline assignment: CDR1 DFQATT and CDR2 SNEGSKA (reference sequence). This CDR3 has 14 residues. CDR3 DNA sequence: TGCAGTGCACTCGACAGGGGCACCTCCTACGAGCAGTACTTC. This encodes CSALDRGTSYEQYF.